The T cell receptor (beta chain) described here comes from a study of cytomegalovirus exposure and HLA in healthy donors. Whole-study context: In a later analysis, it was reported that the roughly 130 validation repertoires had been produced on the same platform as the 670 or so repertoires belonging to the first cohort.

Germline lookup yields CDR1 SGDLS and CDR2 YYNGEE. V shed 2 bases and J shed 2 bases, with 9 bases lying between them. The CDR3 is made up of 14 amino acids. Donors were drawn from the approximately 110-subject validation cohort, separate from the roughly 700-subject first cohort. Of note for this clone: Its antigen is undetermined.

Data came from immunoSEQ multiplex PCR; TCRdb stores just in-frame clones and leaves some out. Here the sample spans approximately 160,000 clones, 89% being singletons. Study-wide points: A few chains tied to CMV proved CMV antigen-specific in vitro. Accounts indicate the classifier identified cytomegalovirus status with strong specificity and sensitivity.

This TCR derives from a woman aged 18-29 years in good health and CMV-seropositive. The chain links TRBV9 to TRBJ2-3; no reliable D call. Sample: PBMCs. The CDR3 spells CASSVSTHTDTQYF. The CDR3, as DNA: TGTGCCAGCAGCGTGTCTACCCACACAGATACGCAGTATTTT.